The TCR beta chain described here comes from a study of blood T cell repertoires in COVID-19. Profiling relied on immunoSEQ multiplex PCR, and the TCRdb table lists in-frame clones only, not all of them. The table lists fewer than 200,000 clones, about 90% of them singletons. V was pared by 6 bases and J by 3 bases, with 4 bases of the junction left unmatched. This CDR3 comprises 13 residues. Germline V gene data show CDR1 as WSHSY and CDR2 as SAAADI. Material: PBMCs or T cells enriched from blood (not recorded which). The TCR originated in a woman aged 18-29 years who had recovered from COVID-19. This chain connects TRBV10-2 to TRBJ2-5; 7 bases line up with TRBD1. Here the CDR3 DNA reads TGCGCCAGCAGCAGGGACAGAGAAGAGACCCAGTACTTC. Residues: CASSRDREETQYF.